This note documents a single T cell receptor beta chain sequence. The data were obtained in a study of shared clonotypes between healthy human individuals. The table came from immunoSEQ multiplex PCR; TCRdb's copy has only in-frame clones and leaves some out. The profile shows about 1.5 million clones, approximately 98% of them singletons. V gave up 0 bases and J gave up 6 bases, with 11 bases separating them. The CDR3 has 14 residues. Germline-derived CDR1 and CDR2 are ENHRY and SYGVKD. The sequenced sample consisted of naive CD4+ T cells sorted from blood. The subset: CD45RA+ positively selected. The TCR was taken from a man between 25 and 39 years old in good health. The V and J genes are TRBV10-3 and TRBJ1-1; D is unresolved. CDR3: CAISESPRGAEAFF. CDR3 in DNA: TGTGCCATCAGTGAGTCCCCAAGAGGCGCTGAAGCTTTCTTT.